This TCR beta chain is drawn from a study of T-cell memory formation after mild COVID-19. Overall study: Largely donor-specific TCR clusters were found.

TCRdb called the 5' RACE reads again in MiXCR, with one record for every CDR3 protein. The sample records 400,000 to 500,000 distinct CDR3 sequences, 20% being singletons. The study, taken as a whole, reports: Clones shrinking between day 15 and 85 showed a balanced CD4/CD8 split, and those that grew later tilted toward CD4+. CD4+ contracting clones were mainly CM and EM; CD8+ ones, EMRA.

On this clonotype: Its antigen is still unknown.

The specimen sequenced was PBMCs or a T cell subset sorted from them (not recorded which). The sequence was collected from an adult woman who had mild COVID-19 (a few samples of this study predate the infection). Cell type and time point are not known.

In nucleotides, the CDR3 is TGCGCCAGCAGCCCGTCTTTGCGGGAGGAGACCCAGTACTTC. Protein: CASSPSLREETQYF. V usage is TRBV5-1 and J usage is TRBJ2-5; TRBD2 agrees at 7 bases. Germline V lookup: CDR1 SGHRS, CDR2 YFSETQ. The CDR3 has 14 residues. V gave up 4 bases and J gave up 5 bases; unmatched junction bases: 8.